The rows below give T cell receptor beta chains drawn from one sample of a study of blood T cell repertoires in COVID-19. The method was immunoSEQ multiplex PCR; TCRdb's version includes in-frame clones alone and lacks a portion of them. The sample lists about 80,000 clones, 65% to 85% occurring once. The sequencing sample was made of peripheral blood. These receptors all stem from a man aged 50-59 years with acute or convalescent COVID-19. The CDR3 runs from the conserved cysteine through the conserved F or W. The D gene is left open where the match is weak. Clone sizes are given selectively: once, few, many, or a class where the clone is expanded.

J gene: TRBJ2-3; CDR3 length: 14; D gene: TRBD1; clone size: .; V gene: TRBV7-9; CDR3 DNA: TGTGCCAGCAGCTCCTACAGGGGCTCAGATACGCAGTATTTT; CDR3 protein: CASSSYRGSDTQYF
J gene: TRBJ2-5; CDR3 length: 15; D gene: .; clone size: .; V gene: TRBV6-1; CDR3 DNA: TGTGCCAGCAGTGAAGCTGGAGGATTCCTAGAGACCCAGTACTTC; CDR3 protein: CASSEAGGFLETQYF
J gene: TRBJ2-2; CDR3 length: 16; D gene: .; clone size: .; V gene: TRBV19; CDR3 DNA: TGTGCCAGTAGTATACGGTCGGGGGTAGGCACCGGGGAGCTGTTTTTT; CDR3 protein: CASSIRSGVGTGELFF
J gene: TRBJ2-1; CDR3 length: 12; D gene: .; clone size: .; V gene: TRBV3-1/TRBV3-2; CDR3 DNA: TGTGCCAGCAGCCCAGGGGGGTATGAGCAGTTCTTC; CDR3 protein: CASSPGGYEQFF
J gene: TRBJ1-1; CDR3 length: 12; D gene: .; clone size: .; V gene: TRBV10-2; CDR3 DNA: TGCGCCAGCCTCTCCGACTCAACTGAAGCTTTCTTT; CDR3 protein: CASLSDSTEAFF
J gene: TRBJ1-5; CDR3 length: 15; D gene: .; clone size: .; V gene: TRBV30; CDR3 DNA: TGTGCCTGGAGTGGAGATTCAGGGGAAGGTCAGCCCCAGCATTTT; CDR3 protein: CAWSGDSGEGQPQHF
J gene: TRBJ2-7; CDR3 length: 12; D gene: TRBD1; clone size: .; V gene: TRBV29-1; CDR3 DNA: TGCAGCGTTGGGGACAGGGTGGGCGAGCAGTACTTC; CDR3 protein: CSVGDRVGEQYF
J gene: TRBJ2-3; CDR3 length: 16; D gene: TRBD1; clone size: .; V gene: TRBV5-6; CDR3 DNA: TGTGCCAGCAGCTTGGGCCGGGACAGGGGCACAGATACGCAGTATTTT; CDR3 protein: CASSLGRDRGTDTQYF
J gene: TRBJ2-1; CDR3 length: 15; D gene: TRBD2; clone size: .; V gene: TRBV7-8; CDR3 DNA: TGTGCCAGCAGCTTATTGGGACTACCCAACAATGAGCAGTTCTTC; CDR3 protein: CASSLLGLPNNEQFF
J gene: TRBJ2-5; CDR3 length: 14; D gene: TRBD1; clone size: .; V gene: TRBV2; CDR3 DNA: TGTGCCAGCTCCCGACAGGGGGCCTTTGAGACCCAGTACTTC; CDR3 protein: CASSRQGAFETQYF
J gene: TRBJ2-1; CDR3 length: 15; D gene: TRBD2; clone size: once; V gene: TRBV9; CDR3 DNA: TGTGCCAGCAGCGTAGCGACTAGCACCATCAATGAGCAGTTCTTC; CDR3 protein: CASSVATSTINEQFF
J gene: TRBJ1-4; CDR3 length: 12; D gene: .; clone size: .; V gene: TRBV12-3/TRBV12-4; CDR3 DNA: TGTGCCAGCAGTTCACAGGGAGAAAAACTGTTTTTT; CDR3 protein: CASSSQGEKLFF
J gene: TRBJ2-3; CDR3 length: 15; D gene: TRBD1; clone size: .; V gene: TRBV27; CDR3 DNA: TGTGCCAGCAGTCAAAGACAGGGAAGCACAGATACGCAGTATTTT; CDR3 protein: CASSQRQGSTDTQYF
J gene: TRBJ2-1; CDR3 length: 16; D gene: TRBD2; clone size: .; V gene: TRBV7-2; CDR3 DNA: TGTGCCAGCAGCTCCAGACGGGGGGGCTCGAACAATGAGCAGTTCTTC; CDR3 protein: CASSSRRGGSNNEQFF
J gene: TRBJ2-3; CDR3 length: 17; D gene: .; clone size: .; V gene: TRBV7-9; CDR3 DNA: TGTGCCAGCAGCTTAGCGGGGGGGCGAGGTTTTGCAGATACGCAGTATTTT; CDR3 protein: CASSLAGGRGFADTQYF
J gene: TRBJ1-2; CDR3 length: 14; D gene: .; clone size: .; V gene: TRBV4-3; CDR3 DNA: TGCGCCAGCAATACTGCCGGGAACAGAGGTGGCTACACCTTC; CDR3 protein: CASNTAGNRGGYTF
J gene: TRBJ2-1; CDR3 length: 16; D gene: TRBD2; clone size: .; V gene: TRBV27; CDR3 DNA: TGTGCCAGCAGCTGGGCAGCGGGGGCCCTTACAATTGAGCAGTTCTTC; CDR3 protein: CASSWAAGALTIEQFF
J gene: TRBJ2-5; CDR3 length: 13; D gene: .; clone size: .; V gene: TRBV29-1; CDR3 DNA: TGCAGCGTTGATAGCAGCCTGAGCGAGACCCAGTACTTC; CDR3 protein: CSVDSSLSETQYF
J gene: TRBJ2-7; CDR3 length: 16; D gene: TRBD1; clone size: .; V gene: TRBV11-2; CDR3 DNA: TGTGCCAGCAGGGAACGTGGGACAGGGGACACCTACGAGCAGTACTTC; CDR3 protein: CASRERGTGDTYEQYF
J gene: TRBJ2-5; CDR3 length: 16; D gene: .; clone size: .; V gene: TRBV7-8; CDR3 DNA: TGTGCCAGCAGCTTGCGGAGGATACCGTACCAAGAGACCCAGTACTTC; CDR3 protein: CASSLRRIPYQETQYF
J gene: TRBJ1-1; CDR3 length: 15; D gene: .; clone size: .; V gene: TRBV5-1; CDR3 DNA: TGCGCCAGCAGCACCGACGGACAGCGGAACACTGAAGCTTTCTTT; CDR3 protein: CASSTDGQRNTEAFF
J gene: TRBJ2-6; CDR3 length: 20; D gene: TRBD1; clone size: .; V gene: TRBV24-1; CDR3 DNA: TGTGCCACCAGTGACACCCCTAGGACAGGGAAGTTCTCTGGGGCCAACGTCCTGACTTTC; CDR3 protein: CATSDTPRTGKFSGANVLTF
J gene: TRBJ1-1; CDR3 length: 16; D gene: TRBD1; clone size: .; V gene: TRBV25-1; CDR3 DNA: TGTGCCAGCAGTGAAATGGGGACAGGGATGAACACTGAAGCTTTCTTT; CDR3 protein: CASSEMGTGMNTEAFF